Below, 4 T cell receptor beta chains from the same sample are listed, as sequenced in a study of technical replicates of blood from a few donors. Profiling relied on immunoSEQ multiplex PCR, and the TCRdb table lists in-frame clones only, not all of them. Found here are some 80,000 clones, under 95% of them singletons; the top ten hold about 0.27%. The material sequenced was T cells isolated from PBMCs. The receptor source for this set is a human donor in good health.

The chain carries TRBV4-2 and TRBJ1-2; 8 bases are shared with TRBD1. With V trimmed by 2 bases and J by 4 bases, 24 bases remained unmatched. Germline V gene data show CDR1 as LGHNA and CDR2 as YNFKEQ. The CDR3 sequence is 21 residues long. The CDR3 region has the DNA TGTGCCAGCAGCCAATCCACCCTTAGTGGACAGGGCTATGGTATTCGCTATGGCTACACCTTC. This gives the protein CASSQSTLSGQGYGIRYGYTF.

V usage is TRBV19 and J usage is TRBJ1-2; D remains ambiguous. CDR1 LNHDA and CDR2 SQIVND come from the germline V gene (reference sequence). V gave up 3 bases and J gave up 3 bases, with 11 bases separating them. This CDR3 contains 14 residues. The CDR3 nucleotides are TGTGCCAGTAGTATCAGGTCAGATGACTATGGCTACACCTTC. Its protein is CASSIRSDDYGYTF.

The genes are TRBV7-2 and TRBJ2-5; 8 bases are a match to TRBD1. Germline V gives CDR1 SGHTA, CDR2 FQGNSA. CDR3 length equals 15 residues. Germline trimming cut 7 bases from V and 5 bases from J; bases unmatched to any gene: 12. The CDR3 loop is CASNIGTGIHETQYF. CDR3 nucleotides: TGTGCCAGCAACATCGGGACAGGTATCCACGAGACCCAGTACTTC.

The genes are TRBV5-1 and TRBJ2-7; TRBD1 aligns across 10 bases. CDR1 is SGHRS and CDR2 is YFSETQ in the germline V gene. The CDR3 covers 15 residues. V gave up 3 bases and J gave up 3 bases; unmatched junction bases: 6. The CDR3 is CASSSTRTGGYEQYF. The CDR3 coding sequence is TGCGCCAGCAGCTCAACACGGACAGGGGGCTACGAGCAGTACTTC.